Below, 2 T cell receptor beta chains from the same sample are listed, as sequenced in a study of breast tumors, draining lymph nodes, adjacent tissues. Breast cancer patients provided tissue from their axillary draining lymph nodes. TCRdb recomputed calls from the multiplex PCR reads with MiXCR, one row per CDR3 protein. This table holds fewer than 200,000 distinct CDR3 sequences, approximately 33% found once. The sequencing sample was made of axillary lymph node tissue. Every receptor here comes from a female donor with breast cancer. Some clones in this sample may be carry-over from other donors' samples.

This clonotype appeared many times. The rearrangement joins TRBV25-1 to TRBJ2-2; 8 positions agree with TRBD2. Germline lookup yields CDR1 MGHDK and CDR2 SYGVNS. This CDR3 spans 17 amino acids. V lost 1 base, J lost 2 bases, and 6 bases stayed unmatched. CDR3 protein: CASSELGLAGNTGELFF. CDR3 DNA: TGTGCCAGCAGTGAATTGGGGCTAGCGGGCAACACCGGGGAGCTGTTTTTT.

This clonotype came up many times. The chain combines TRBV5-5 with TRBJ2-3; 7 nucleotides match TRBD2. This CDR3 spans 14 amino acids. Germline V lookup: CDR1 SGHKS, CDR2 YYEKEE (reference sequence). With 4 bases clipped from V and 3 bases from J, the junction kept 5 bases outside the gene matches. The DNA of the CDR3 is TGTGCCAGCAGCCATGGACTAGGAACAGATACGCAGTATTTT. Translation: CASSHGLGTDTQYF. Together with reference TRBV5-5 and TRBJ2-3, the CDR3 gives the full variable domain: DAGVTQSPTHLIKTRGQQVTLRCSPISGHKSVSWYQQVLGQGPQFIFQYYEKEERGRGNFPDRFSARQFPNYSSELNVNALLLGDSALYLCASSHGLGTDTQYFGPGTRLTVL.